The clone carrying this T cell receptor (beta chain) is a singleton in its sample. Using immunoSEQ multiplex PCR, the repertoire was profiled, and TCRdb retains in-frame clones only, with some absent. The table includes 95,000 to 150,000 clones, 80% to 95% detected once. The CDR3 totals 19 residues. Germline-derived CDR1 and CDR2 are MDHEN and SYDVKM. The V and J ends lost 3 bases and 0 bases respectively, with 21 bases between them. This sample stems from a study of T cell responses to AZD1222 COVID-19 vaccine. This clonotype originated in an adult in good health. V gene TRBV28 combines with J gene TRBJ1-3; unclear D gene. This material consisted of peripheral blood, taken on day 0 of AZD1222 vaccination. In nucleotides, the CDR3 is TGTGCCAGCAGTTTTGGGAGACCCACGGAAAGACTCTCTGGAAACACCATATATTTT. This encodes CASSFGRPTERLSGNTIYF.